These T cell receptor beta chains were read from a single sample in a study of blood T cell repertoires in COVID-19. Clones were read by immunoSEQ multiplex PCR, and TCRdb kept only the in-frame ones, dropping some. The table records 340,000 or so clones, roughly 85% of them present only once. The sequenced sample was PBMCs or T cells enriched from blood (not recorded which). These receptors came from a woman in her thirties or forties with acute COVID-19. The CDR3 runs from the conserved cysteine through the conserved F or W. The order of the fields is CDR3 protein, CDR3 DNA, V gene, D gene, clone size, J gene. A D gene is named only where the DNA matches it firmly. Only part of the rows carry a size: once, few, many, or a class if the clone is expanded.

CASSLEGSFRPQYF	TGTGCCAGCAGCCTCGAGGGCTCCTTCCGGCCCCAGTACTTC	TRBV14	NA	NA	TRBJ2-5
CASSLSDRVDEKLFF	TGCGCCAGCAGCTTGTCTGACAGGGTGGATGAAAAACTGTTTTTT	TRBV5-1	TRBD1	NA	TRBJ1-4
CASSLGSGGETQYF	TGTGCCAGCAGCTTAGGAAGCGGGGGGGAGACCCAGTACTTC	TRBV7-2	TRBD2	few	TRBJ2-5
CASSPRTSGSQFGETQYF	TGTGCCAGCAGCCCCCGGACTAGCGGGAGTCAATTCGGAGAGACCCAGTACTTC	TRBV4-2	TRBD2	NA	TRBJ2-5
CATELGGSGNTIYF	TGTGCCACCGAATTAGGGGGATCTGGAAACACCATATATTTT	TRBV10-3	NA	NA	TRBJ1-3
CASSGLDRVTEAFF	TGTGCCAGCAGTGGCCTGGACAGGGTAACTGAAGCTTTCTTT	TRBV6-2/TRBV6-3	TRBD1	NA	TRBJ1-1
CASSQERTQAFSGNTIYF	TGTGCCAGCAGCCAAGAGCGTACGCAGGCCTTCTCTGGAAACACCATATATTTT	TRBV4-2	NA	NA	TRBJ1-3
CASSLVVGNTIYF	TGTGCCAGCAGTCTTGTAGTCGGAAACACCATATATTTT	TRBV6-5	NA	NA	TRBJ1-3
CATSSYPGTPPPGNTIYF	TGTGCCACCAGCAGCTACCCCGGGACACCGCCACCTGGAAACACCATATATTTT	TRBV15	NA	NA	TRBJ1-3
CSVWTDFEKLFF	TGCAGCGTCTGGACTGATTTCGAAAAACTGTTTTTT	TRBV29-1	NA	NA	TRBJ1-4
CASSLATRTGGGETQYF	TGCGCCAGCAGCTTGGCCACGCGGACAGGGGGCGGGGAGACCCAGTACTTC	TRBV5-1	TRBD1	NA	TRBJ2-5
CASSIGTGWGALTTEAFF	TGTGCCAGCAGCATCGGGACAGGGTGGGGGGCTCTGACAACTGAAGCTTTCTTT	TRBV5-4	TRBD1	NA	TRBJ1-1
CASSINRDLITYEQYF	TGTGCCAGTAGTATCAATCGGGACTTGATAACCTACGAGCAGTACTTC	TRBV19	NA	NA	TRBJ2-7
CASSHQPGLLVYGYTF	TGTGCCAGCAGCCATCAACCGGGGTTATTGGTCTATGGCTACACCTTC	TRBV3-1/TRBV3-2	NA	NA	TRBJ1-2
CASRQGTRQPQHF	TGTGCCAGCAGACAGGGCACACGCCAGCCCCAGCATTTT	TRBV6-1	NA	NA	TRBJ1-5
CASSKSSYNEQFF	TGTGCCAGCAGTAAGAGCTCCTACAATGAGCAGTTCTTC	TRBV9	NA	NA	TRBJ2-1
CASSPGTYTYEQYF	TGTGCCAGCAGTCCCGGGACTTATACCTACGAGCAGTACTTC	TRBV7-2	NA	NA	TRBJ2-7
CASSPGLAKTGELFF	TGTGCCAGCAGCCCTGGACTAGCGAAAACCGGGGAGCTGTTTTTT	TRBV7-3	TRBD2	NA	TRBJ2-2
CASSLNQGGTGELFF	TGTGCCAGCAGCTTAAATCAGGGAGGGACCGGGGAGCTGTTTTTT	TRBV7-2	TRBD2	once	TRBJ2-2
CASSLTDRGASYEQYF	TGCGCCAGCAGCTTGACGGACAGGGGAGCCTCCTACGAGCAGTACTTC	TRBV5-1	TRBD1	NA	TRBJ2-7
CASASALGQGNSGNTIYF	TGTGCCAGCGCTTCGGCCCTAGGGCAGGGGAACTCTGGAAACACCATATATTTT	TRBV18	NA	NA	TRBJ1-3
CASSDGLAGAADTQYF	TGTGCCAGCAGCGACGGACTAGCGGGAGCGGCAGATACGCAGTATTTT	TRBV3-1/TRBV3-2	TRBD2	NA	TRBJ2-3
CASSSPGQGSEKLFF	TGTGCCAGCAGTTCGCCGGGACAGGGGAGTGAAAAACTGTTTTTT	TRBV28	TRBD1	NA	TRBJ1-4
CASSSNLQGIGSYNSPLHF	TGTGCCAGCAGCTCAAACCTACAGGGAATTGGCTCCTATAATTCACCCCTCCACTTT	TRBV5-4	NA	NA	TRBJ1-6
CASSSTGTGTQYF	TGTGCCAGCAGCTCCACAGGGACAGGTACGCAGTATTTT	TRBV6-2/TRBV6-3	TRBD1	NA	TRBJ2-3